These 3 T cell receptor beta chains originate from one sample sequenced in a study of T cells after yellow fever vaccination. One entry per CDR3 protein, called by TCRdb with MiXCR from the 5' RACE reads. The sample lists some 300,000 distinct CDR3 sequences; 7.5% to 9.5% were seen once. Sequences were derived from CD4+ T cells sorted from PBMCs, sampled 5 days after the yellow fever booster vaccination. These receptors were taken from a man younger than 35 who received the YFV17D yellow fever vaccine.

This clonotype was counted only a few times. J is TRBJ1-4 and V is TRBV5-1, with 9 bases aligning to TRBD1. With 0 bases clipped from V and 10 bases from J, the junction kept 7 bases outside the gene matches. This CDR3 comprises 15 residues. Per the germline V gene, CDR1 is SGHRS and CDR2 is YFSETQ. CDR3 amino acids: CASSLAGTGQSKLFF. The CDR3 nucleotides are TGCGCCAGCAGCTTGGCCGGGACAGGGCAGTCAAAACTGTTTTTT.

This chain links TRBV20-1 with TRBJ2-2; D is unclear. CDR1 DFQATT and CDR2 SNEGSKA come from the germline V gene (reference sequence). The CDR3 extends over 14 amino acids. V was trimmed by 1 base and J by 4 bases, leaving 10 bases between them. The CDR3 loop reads CSARVSASTGELFF. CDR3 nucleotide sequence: TGCAGTGCTAGAGTTTCAGCATCCACCGGGGAGCTGTTTTTT.

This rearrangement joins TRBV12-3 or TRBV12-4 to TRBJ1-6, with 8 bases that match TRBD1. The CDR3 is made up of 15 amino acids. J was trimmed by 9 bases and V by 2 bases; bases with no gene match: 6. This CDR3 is CASSLQGAGSSPLHF. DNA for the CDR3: TGTGCCAGCAGTTTACAGGGGGCAGGGTCTTCACCCCTCCACTTT.